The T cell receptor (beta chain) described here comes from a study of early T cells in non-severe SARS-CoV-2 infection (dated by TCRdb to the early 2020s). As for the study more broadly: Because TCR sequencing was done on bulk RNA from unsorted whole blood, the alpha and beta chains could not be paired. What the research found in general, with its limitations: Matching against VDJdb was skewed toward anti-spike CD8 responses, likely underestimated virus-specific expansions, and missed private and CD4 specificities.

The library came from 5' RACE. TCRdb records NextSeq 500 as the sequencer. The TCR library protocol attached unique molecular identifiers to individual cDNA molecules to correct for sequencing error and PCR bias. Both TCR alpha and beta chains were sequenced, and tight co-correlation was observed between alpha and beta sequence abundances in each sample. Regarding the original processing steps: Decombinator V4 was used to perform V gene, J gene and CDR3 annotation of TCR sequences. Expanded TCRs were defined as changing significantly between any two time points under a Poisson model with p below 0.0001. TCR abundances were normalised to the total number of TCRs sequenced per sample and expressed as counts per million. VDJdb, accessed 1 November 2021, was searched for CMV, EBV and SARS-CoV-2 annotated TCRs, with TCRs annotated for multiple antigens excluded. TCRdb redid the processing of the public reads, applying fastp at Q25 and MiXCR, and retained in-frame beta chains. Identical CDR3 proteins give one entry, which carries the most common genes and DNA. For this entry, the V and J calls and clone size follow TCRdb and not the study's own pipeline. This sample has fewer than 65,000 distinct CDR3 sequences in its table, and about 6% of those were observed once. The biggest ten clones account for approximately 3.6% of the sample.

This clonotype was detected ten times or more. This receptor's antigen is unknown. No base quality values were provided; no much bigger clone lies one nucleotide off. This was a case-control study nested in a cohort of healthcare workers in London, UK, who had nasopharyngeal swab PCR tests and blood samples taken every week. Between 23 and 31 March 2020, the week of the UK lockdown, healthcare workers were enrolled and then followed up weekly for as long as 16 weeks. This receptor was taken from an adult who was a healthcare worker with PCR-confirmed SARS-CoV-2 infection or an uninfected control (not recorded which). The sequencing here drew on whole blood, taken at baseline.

The bases are TGTGCCAGCAGAACTTCAGGCTACGAGCAGTACTTC. Translated, this gives CASRTSGYEQYF. The chain employs TRBV6-2 or TRBV6-3 and TRBJ2-7; the D gene cannot be resolved reliably. CDR1 and CDR2 are drawn from the germline V gene: MNHEY, SVGEGT. Between the V and J ends, shortened by 6 bases and 3 bases respectively, the junction contains 9 bases. From the cysteine up to the phenylalanine, the CDR3 has a length of 12 residues. Only the CDR3 DNA stays, 36 bases, in frame from base 1.